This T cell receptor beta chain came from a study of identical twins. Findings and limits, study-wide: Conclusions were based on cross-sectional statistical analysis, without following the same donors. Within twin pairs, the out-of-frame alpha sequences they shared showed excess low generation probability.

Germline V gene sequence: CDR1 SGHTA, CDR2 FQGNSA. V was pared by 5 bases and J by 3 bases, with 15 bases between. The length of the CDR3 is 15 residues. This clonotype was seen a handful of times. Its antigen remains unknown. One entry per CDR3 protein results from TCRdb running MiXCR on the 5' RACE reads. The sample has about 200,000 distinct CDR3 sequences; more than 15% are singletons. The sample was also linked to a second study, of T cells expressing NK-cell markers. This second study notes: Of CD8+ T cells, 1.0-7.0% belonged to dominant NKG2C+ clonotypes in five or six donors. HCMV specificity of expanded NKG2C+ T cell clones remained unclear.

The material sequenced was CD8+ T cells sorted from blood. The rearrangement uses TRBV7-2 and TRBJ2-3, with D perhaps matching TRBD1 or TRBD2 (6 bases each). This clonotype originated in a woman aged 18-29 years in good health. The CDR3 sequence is CASSRIEGGTDTQYF. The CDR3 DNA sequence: TGTGCCAGCAGCCGTATCGAGGGGGGAACAGATACGCAGTATTTT.